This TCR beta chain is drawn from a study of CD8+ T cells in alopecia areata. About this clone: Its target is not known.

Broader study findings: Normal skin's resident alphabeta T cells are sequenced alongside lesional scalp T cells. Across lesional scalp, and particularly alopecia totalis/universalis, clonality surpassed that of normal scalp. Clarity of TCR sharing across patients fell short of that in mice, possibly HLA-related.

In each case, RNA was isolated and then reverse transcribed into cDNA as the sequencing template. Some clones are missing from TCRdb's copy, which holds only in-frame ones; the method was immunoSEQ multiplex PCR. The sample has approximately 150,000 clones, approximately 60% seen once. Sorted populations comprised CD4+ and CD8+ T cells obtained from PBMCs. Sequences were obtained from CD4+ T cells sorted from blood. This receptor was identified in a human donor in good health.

CDR3 in DNA: TGTGCCAGTAGTAGTGGATCCCGACGGGGGGGAGAGACCCAGTACTTC. It encodes CASSSGSRRGGETQYF. This rearrangement joins TRBV19 to TRBJ2-5, with 8 bases lining up with TRBD2. After removal of 4 bases from V and 4 bases from J, the junction contained 11 bases not matched to a gene. The CDR3 spans 16 residues. CDR1 is LNHDA, CDR2 SQIVND, per germline (reference sequence).